This T cell receptor (beta chain) stems from a study of cytomegalovirus exposure and HLA in healthy donors. Findings and caveats of the study: In an earlier analysis, about 87% or about 30%: the productive usage of most TCR beta V segments. The only immune exposure information that was available was CMV serostatus. For TCR beta chains, V- and J-gene trimming was later linked to a missense DCLRE1C variant.

A word on this clone: Its specificity is not known.

Both 60 Vbeta primers and 13 Jbeta primers went into the PCR. Using immunoSEQ multiplex PCR, the repertoire was profiled, and TCRdb retains in-frame clones only, with some absent. This sample's table has about 140,000 clones. Sample: PBMCs. This sequence originates from a male donor in good health and CMV-seronegative.

The CDR3 sequence is CARVQDTQYF. For the CDR3, the DNA is TGCGCCAGGGTACAGGATACGCAGTATTTT. This chain connects TRBV10-1 to TRBJ2-3; D not resolved. Trimming left V 9 bases short and J 6 bases short, with 7 bases between. The germline V gene encodes CDR1 WNHNN and CDR2 SYGVQD (reference sequence). The CDR3 length is 10 residues.